This T cell receptor (beta chain) emerged from a study of blood T cell repertoires in COVID-19. Study at large: COVID-19 samples from acute and convalescent phases originated in the United States, Italy and Spain. Sources were T cells, B-cell-depleted T cells, or PBMCs; the material itself was cDNA or gDNA.

Methods used by the authors: Reference gene primer amplification in the assay estimated nucleated cell counts. TCRdb keeps only in-frame clones here, not all; method: immunoSEQ multiplex PCR. The V and J calls and clone size come from that table; D and trimming were worked out from the DNA. The sample consists of over 70,000 clones, about four fifths of them appearing once. A remark on this clone: The identical CDR3 is also encoded by other nucleotide sequences in the sample.

There are 15 residues in the CDR3. V shed 0 bases and J shed 4 bases, with 12 bases lying between them. Per germline, CDR1 GTSNPN and CDR2 SVGIG (reference sequence). The TCR sequence derives from a woman at least 80 years old with active or convalescent COVID-19. The chain uses TRBV30 and TRBJ1-4; the D gene is possibly TRBD1 (5 bases). Sequenced material: peripheral blood. The CDR3 protein is CAWSVGAGLNEKLFF. DNA of the CDR3: TGTGCCTGGAGTGTAGGGGCAGGGCTTAATGAAAAACTGTTTTTT.